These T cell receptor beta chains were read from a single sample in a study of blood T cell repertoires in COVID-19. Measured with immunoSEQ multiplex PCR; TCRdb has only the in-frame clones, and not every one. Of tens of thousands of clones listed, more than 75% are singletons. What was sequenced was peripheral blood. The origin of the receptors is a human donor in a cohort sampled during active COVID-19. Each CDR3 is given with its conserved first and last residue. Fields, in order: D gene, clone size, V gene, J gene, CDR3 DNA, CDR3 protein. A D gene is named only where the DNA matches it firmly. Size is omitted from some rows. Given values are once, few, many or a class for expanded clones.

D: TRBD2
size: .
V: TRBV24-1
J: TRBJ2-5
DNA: TGTGCCACCAGTGAGGGCCTACTAGCGCTGCAAGAGACCCAGTACTTC
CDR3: CATSEGLLALQETQYF

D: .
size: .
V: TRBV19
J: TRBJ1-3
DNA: TGTGCCAGTAGTATAGATCTATTTGGAAACACCATATATTTT
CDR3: CASSIDLFGNTIYF

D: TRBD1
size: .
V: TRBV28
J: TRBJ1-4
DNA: TGTGCCAGCATCACACGGACAGGGATTGATGAAAAACTGTTTTTT
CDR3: CASITRTGIDEKLFF

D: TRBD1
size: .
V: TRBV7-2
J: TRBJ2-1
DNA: TGTGCCAGCAGCTTAGCGGACAGGTTCAATGAGCAGTTCTTC
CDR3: CASSLADRFNEQFF

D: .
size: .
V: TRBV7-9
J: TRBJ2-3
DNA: TGTGCCAGCAGCCCCCGTGGGGGGGGGCTGGGTACAGATACGCAGTATTTT
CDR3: CASSPRGGGLGTDTQYF

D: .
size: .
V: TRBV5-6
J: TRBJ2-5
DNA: TGTGCCAGCAGCTTTCAACGGGGATTAGGTGAGACCCAGTACTTC
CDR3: CASSFQRGLGETQYF

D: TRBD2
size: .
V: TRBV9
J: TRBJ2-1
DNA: TGTGCCAGCAGCGGAGTGGAGCGGGGGGGGACGTATGAGCAGTTCTTC
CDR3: CASSGVERGGTYEQFF

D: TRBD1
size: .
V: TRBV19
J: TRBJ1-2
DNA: TGTGCCAGTAGTATCCCCCGGGACAGGGGGGATGGCGGCTATGGCTACACCTTC
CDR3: CASSIPRDRGDGGYGYTF

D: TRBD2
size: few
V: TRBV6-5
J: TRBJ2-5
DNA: TGTGCCAGCAGAATGGGGGGGGAAGAGACCCAGTACTTC
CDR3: CASRMGGEETQYF

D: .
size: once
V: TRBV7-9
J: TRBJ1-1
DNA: TGTGCCAGCAGCGACAACAGGGATGTGGCTGAAGCTTTCTTT
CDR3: CASSDNRDVAEAFF

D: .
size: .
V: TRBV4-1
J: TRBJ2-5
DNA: TGCGCCAGCAGCCAGGGGGCGCGTCAAGAGACCCAGTACTTC
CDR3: CASSQGARQETQYF

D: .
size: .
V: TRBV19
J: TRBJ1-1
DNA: TGTGCCAGTAGTATTTCGGGGAACACTGAAGCTTTCTTT
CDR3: CASSISGNTEAFF

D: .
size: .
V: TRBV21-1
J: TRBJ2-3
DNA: TGTGCCAGCAGTTACAGGGGTACGATTGGCACAGATACGCAGTATTTT
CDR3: CASSYRGTIGTDTQYF

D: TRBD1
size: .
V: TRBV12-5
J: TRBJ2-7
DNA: TGTGCTAGTGGTTTGGTAGGGGACAGAACCTACGAGCAGTACTTC
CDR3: CASGLVGDRTYEQYF

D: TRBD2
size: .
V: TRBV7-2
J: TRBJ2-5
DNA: TGTGCCAGCAGCCCTACGACTAGCGGGGGGCAAGAGACCCAGTACTTC
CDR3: CASSPTTSGGQETQYF

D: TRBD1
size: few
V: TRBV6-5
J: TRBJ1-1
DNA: TGTGCCAGCAGCCCCGGACAGGGGCTCACTGAAGCTTTCTTT
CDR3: CASSPGQGLTEAFF

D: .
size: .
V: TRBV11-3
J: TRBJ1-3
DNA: TGTGCCAGCAGCTTAGCAGGGTCTGGAAACACCATATATTTT
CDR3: CASSLAGSGNTIYF

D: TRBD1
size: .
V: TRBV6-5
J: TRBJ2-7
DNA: TGTGCCAGCAGTCGCCCCCCAGACAGGGCCTACGAGCAGTACTTC
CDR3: CASSRPPDRAYEQYF

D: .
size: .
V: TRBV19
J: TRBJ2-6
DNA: TGTGCCAGTAGACCGCCGGGGGCTGGGGCCAACGTCCTGACTTTC
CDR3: CASRPPGAGANVLTF

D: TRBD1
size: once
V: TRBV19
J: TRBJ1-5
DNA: TGTGCCAGTACCACCGGACAGGGGCTAAATCAGCCCCAGCATTTT
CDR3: CASTTGQGLNQPQHF